One sample yielded the 20 T cell receptor beta chains listed below, sequenced in a study of blood T cell repertoires in COVID-19. Clones were sequenced by immunoSEQ multiplex PCR, and TCRdb holds only the in-frame ones, with some missing. The sample records approximately 230,000 clones, about four fifths being singletons. The sample was peripheral blood. These receptors originate from a man older than 75 with acute or convalescent COVID-19.

The CDR3 loop is CAISESHATKGYTF. CDR3 nucleotide sequence: TGTGCCATCAGTGAGTCGCACGCCACTAAGGGCTACACCTTC. V gene TRBV10-3 combines with J gene TRBJ1-2; the D is unclear. The CDR3 extends over 14 amino acids. Germline lookup yields CDR1 ENHRY and CDR2 SYGVKD. Trimming took 0 bases from V and 8 from J, leaving 13 bases between them.

The chain is built from TRBV6-5 and TRBJ1-2; TRBD1 matches 7 bases. V shed 6 bases, J shed 7 bases, and the junction held 11 bases outside the gene matches. CDR3 length: 14 residues. Germline V gene data show CDR1 as MNHEY and CDR2 as SVGAGI. The CDR3 nucleotides read TGTGCCAGCAGGCCAGACAGGGTTCAGGCTGGCTACACCTTC. It codes for CASRPDRVQAGYTF.

This CDR3 reads CATSDTGTSGVSSYNEQFF. As DNA, the CDR3 is TGTGCCACCAGTGACACCGGGACTAGCGGGGTTTCCTCCTACAATGAGCAGTTCTTC. The V gene is TRBV24-1, the J gene TRBJ2-1, with 13 bases aligning to TRBD2. The CDR3 covers 19 residues. V lost 4 bases to trimming and J lost 0 bases; unmatched junction nucleotides: 8. CDR1 is KGHDR, CDR2 SFDVKD, per germline.

In regard to this clone: Additional DNA sequences in this sample encode the identical CDR3. The rearrangement uses TRBV27 and TRBJ1-5; possible D gene TRBD1, 6 bases. V lost 5 bases and J 2 bases, leaving 10 bases between the germline ends. The CDR3 is 14 residues long. Germline V CDR1 and CDR2: MNHEY, SMNVEV (reference sequence). CDR3 loop: CASSLRGGNQPQHF. The CDR3 DNA follows: TGTGCCAGCAGTCTCAGGGGTGGCAATCAGCCCCAGCATTTT.

This clone was picked up one time. The rearrangement links TRBV11-2 to TRBJ2-3, with 8 bases matching TRBD2. The CDR3 is made up of 15 amino acids. The V gene's germline CDR1 is SGHAT and CDR2 FQNNGV. V lost 1 base, J lost 1 base, and 1 base stayed unmatched. The DNA for the CDR3 is TGTGCCAGCAGCTTAGCGGGGGGGCGCACAGATACGCAGTATTTT. Translating gives CASSLAGGRTDTQYF.

The V and J genes are TRBV4-1 and TRBJ1-1; 10 bases agree with TRBD1. This CDR3 contains 18 residues. Germline V gives CDR1 MGHRA, CDR2 YSYEKL. Trimming took 0 bases from V and 2 from J; bases not matched to a gene: 9. This CDR3 reads CASSQDRQGARSNTEAFF. The CDR3 region has the DNA TGCGCCAGCAGCCAAGATAGACAGGGGGCGCGAAGTAACACTGAAGCTTTCTTT.

V is TRBV20-1 and J is TRBJ2-4; 11 bases agree with TRBD2. V was clipped by 3 bases and J by 4 bases; unmatched bases: 5. There are 15 residues in the CDR3. Germline loops: CDR1 DFQATT, CDR2 SNEGSKA (reference sequence). CDR3 in amino acids: CSASSGRAYKNIQYF. In DNA, the CDR3 is TGCAGTGCTAGTAGCGGGAGGGCCTATAAAAACATTCAGTACTTC.

The gene calls are TRBV29-1 and TRBJ2-3; 9 bases align to TRBD1. The V gene's germline CDR1 is SQVTM and CDR2 ANQGSEA. The CDR3 covers 17 residues. V trimming: 5 bases; J trimming: 2 bases; junction bases outside the gene matches: 14. In nucleotides, the CDR3 is TGCAGCGTTCCCGGGACAGGGCCGTCTTTATACACAGATACGCAGTATTTT. It is translated as CSVPGTGPSLYTDTQYF.

The genes are TRBV24-1 and TRBJ2-1; the match to TRBD2 covers 10 bases. The ends lost 0 bases at V and 8 bases at J; junction bases unmatched: 3. Germline CDR1 and CDR2: KGHDR and SFDVKD. This CDR3 has 15 residues. CDR3 in DNA: TGTGCCACCAGTGATTTGCAGCGGGGGGGACATGAGCAGTTCTTC. It yields the protein CATSDLQRGGHEQFF.

The chain recombines TRBV2 with TRBJ2-5; TRBD1 matches at 10 bases. The CDR3 consists of 15 residues. Trimming cost V 7 bases and J 4 bases; bases outside gene matches: 9. Germline lookup yields CDR1 SNHLY and CDR2 FYNNEI. For the CDR3, the DNA is TGTGCCAGCACCTACCTCGGGACAGGGGCAGAGACCCAGTACTTC. It yields the protein CASTYLGTGAETQYF.

The chain has TRBV20-1 and TRBJ1-2; TRBD1 aligns across 9 bases. This CDR3 is built from 11 residues. Looked up from germline, CDR1 is DFQATT and CDR2 is SNEGSKA (reference sequence). Trimming removed 7 bases from V and 5 bases from J; junction bases left unmatched: 2. The CDR3 reads CSGDREYGYTF. DNA for the CDR3: TGCAGTGGGGACAGGGAGTATGGCTACACCTTC.

The chain is built from TRBV7-3 and TRBJ2-1, with a possible D match to TRBD2 (5 bases). The V gene lost 2 bases and the J gene lost 12 bases, with 26 bases spanning the gap. Germline V gene data show CDR1 as SGHTA and CDR2 as FQGTGA. The CDR3 spans 17 residues. The CDR3 spells CASSLVPLAREGEGQFF. In DNA, the CDR3 is TGTGCCAGCAGCTTAGTTCCCCTAGCAAGGGAAGGAGAAGGGCAGTTCTTC.

The V gene is TRBV4-1, the J gene TRBJ2-7; 9 nucleotides align to TRBD2. Germline lookup yields CDR1 MGHRA and CDR2 YSYEKL. J lost 3 bases, V lost 4 bases, and 10 bases had no gene match. CDR3 length equals 16 residues. The CDR3 coding sequence is TGCGCCAGCAGCCTAGGGGTAAGACTAGCGGTCTACGAGCAGTACTTC. It codes for CASSLGVRLAVYEQYF.

The chain combines TRBV7-9 with TRBJ2-7, with 7 bases fitting TRBD1. Per the germline V gene, CDR1 is SEHNR and CDR2 is FQNEAQ (reference sequence). CDR3 length equals 15 residues. V lost 1 base and J lost 1; bases outside the gene matches: 4. In DNA form, the CDR3 reads TGTGCCAGCAGCTTAGGGCCACAGGGGTCCTACGAGCAGTACTTC. The encoded protein is CASSLGPQGSYEQYF.

The chain is built from TRBV19 and TRBJ1-5; D is unclear. Germline V gene sequence: CDR1 LNHDA, CDR2 SQIVND (reference sequence). With 9 bases removed from V and 3 bases from J, the gap between germline ends came to 12 bases. The CDR3 covers 13 residues. The CDR3 loop reads CASSDTFNQPQHF. Written as DNA, the CDR3 is TGTGCCAGCTCTGACACCTTCAATCAGCCCCAGCATTTT.

The rearrangement uses TRBV7-2 and TRBJ1-1, with 10 bases aligning to TRBD1. The CDR3 is made up of 15 amino acids. Germline values: CDR1 SGHTA, CDR2 FQGNSA. J gave up 3 bases and V 2 bases, and 3 bases lay outside the gene matches. The CDR3 DNA is TGTGCCAGCAGCTTACTGGACAGGGGGTACACTGAAGCTTTCTTT. Its protein product is CASSLLDRGYTEAFF.

The genes are TRBV30 and TRBJ1-2, with 7 bases fitting TRBD1. This CDR3 spans 13 amino acids. The germline V gene encodes CDR1 GTSNPN and CDR2 SVGIG (reference sequence). V dropped 0 bases and J dropped 8; count of bases not matched to a gene: 6. The CDR3 coding sequence is TGTGCCTGGAGTGTCGGGACAGTCGCCGGCTACACCTTC. Translating gives CAWSVGTVAGYTF. The variable domain in full, with the rest retrieved from reference TRBV30 and TRBJ1-2, is SQTIHQWPATLVQPVGSPLSLECTVEGTSNPNLYWYRQAAGRGLQLLFYSVGIGQISSEVPQNLSASRPQDRQFILSSKKLLLSDSGFYLCAWSVGTVAGYTFGSGTRLTVV.

About this clone itself: Other DNA sequences in the sample encode the same CDR3. This sequence joins TRBV3-1 (or the pseudogene TRBV3-2) and TRBJ2-2; tentative D call: TRBD1 (6 bases). The CDR3 consists of 15 residues. The V end was cut by 3 bases, the J end by 7 bases, with 15 bases between. The V gene's germline CDR1 is LGHDT and CDR2 YNNKEL (reference sequence). The CDR3 DNA sequence: TGTGCCAGCAGCCAGGTGGGGGCGCTGGTCGGGGAGCTGTTTTTT. Amino acid sequence: CASSQVGALVGELFF.

The chain is built from TRBV2 and TRBJ2-3; 10 bases fit TRBD2. The CDR3 length is 15 residues. Germline CDR1 reads SNHLY; CDR2 reads FYNNEI. V dropped 2 bases and J dropped 5; count of bases not matched to a gene: 4. The CDR3 loop is CASSETSGIIDTQYF. The CDR3, as DNA: TGTGCCAGCAGTGAAACTAGCGGGATCATAGATACGCAGTATTTT. The entire variable domain, with the rest obtained from reference TRBV2 and TRBJ2-3, is as follows: EPEVTQTPSHQVTQMGQEVILRCVPISNHLYFYWYRQILGQKVEFLVSFYNNEISEKSEIFDDQFSVERPDGSNFTLKIRSTKLEDSAMYFCASSETSGIIDTQYFGPGTRLTVL.

This clone was observed a single time. The chain recombines TRBV6-6 with TRBJ2-7, with TRBD1 matching 9 bases. With 3 bases clipped from V and 1 base from J, the junction kept 4 bases outside the gene matches. From germline, CDR1 is MNHNY and CDR2 SVGAGI (reference sequence). The CDR3 has 15 amino acids. The CDR3 sequence is CASSYPGTGSYEQYF. CDR3 bases: TGTGCCAGCAGTTATCCAGGGACAGGGTCCTACGAGCAGTACTTC.